A selection of T cell receptor beta chains follows, all from one sample in a study of OX40 agonist ivuxolimab in advanced cancers. Method: immunoSEQ multiplex PCR; TCRdb's copy keeps in-frame clones and lacks some. The table lists around 51,000 clones, about 87% of them singletons, with under 13% in the top ten. The sequences come from CD4+ or CD8+ T cells sorted from blood, collected in a trial of the OX40 agonist ivuxolimab. The receptor source for this set is an adult with an advanced solid tumor such as melanoma, head and neck, liver or kidney cancer. CDR3s include the opening cysteine and the closing phenylalanine or tryptophan. Each record gives: D gene, J gene, clone size, V gene, CDR3 protein, CDR3 DNA. A D gene is named only where the DNA matches it firmly. Clone size appears in some rows only: once, few, many, or a class for an expanded clone.

>-|TRBJ2-3|-|TRBV19
CASSYTGSPQYF
TGTGCCAGTAGCTACACAGGGTCCCCGCAGTATTTT
>-|TRBJ2-5|once|TRBV7-2
CASSTTEGVETQYF
TGTGCCAGCAGCACGACGGAGGGAGTAGAGACCCAGTACTTC
>-|TRBJ1-1|once|TRBV29-1
CSVEAIPSRGGGTEAFF
TGCAGCGTTGAAGCTATCCCCTCCCGGGGGGGAGGGACTGAAGCTTTCTTT
>TRBD2|TRBJ2-7|-|TRBV4-1
CASSQRLAGGHEQYF
TGCGCCAGCAGCCAGCGACTAGCGGGAGGCCACGAGCAGTACTTC
>-|TRBJ1-2|-|TRBV7-6
CASSLDGYTF
TGTGCCAGCAGCTTAGACGGCTACACCTTC
>TRBD2|TRBJ2-7|-|TRBV27
CASSWGTSGYEQYF
TGTGCCAGCAGTTGGGGGACTAGCGGCTACGAGCAGTACTTC
>-|TRBJ2-7|-|TRBV11-3
CASSFTSHSSYEQYF
TGTGCCAGCAGCTTCACAAGTCATAGCTCCTACGAGCAGTACTTC
>TRBD2|TRBJ2-7|once|TRBV6-5
CASGAGGDYEQYF
TGTGCCAGCGGGGCGGGGGGGGACTACGAGCAGTACTTC
>TRBD1|TRBJ1-1|-|TRBV6-1
CASREPGTGQNTEAFF
TGTGCCAGCAGGGAACCCGGGACAGGGCAGAACACTGAAGCTTTCTTT
>TRBD2|TRBJ2-1|-|TRBV29-1
CSVALGLAGGSEQFF
TGCAGCGTTGCCCTAGGACTAGCGGGAGGTAGTGAGCAGTTCTTC
>-|TRBJ2-7|-|TRBV27
CASSPVKGAYEQYF
TGTGCCAGCAGTCCCGTAAAGGGGGCCTACGAGCAGTACTTC
>-|TRBJ2-3|-|TRBV6-4
CASSDREDTQYF
TGTGCCAGCAGTGACAGGGAAGATACGCAGTATTTT
>-|TRBJ2-2|-|TRBV7-3
CASSLTGTGELFF
TGTGCCAGCAGCCTCACAGGGACCGGGGAGCTGTTTTTT
>-|TRBJ2-1|once|TRBV9
CASSVGAGAYNEQFF
TGTGCCAGCAGCGTAGGGGCAGGGGCCTACAATGAGCAGTTCTTC
>-|TRBJ1-2|-|TRBV6-5
CASRIQGGDGYTF
TGTGCCAGCAGAATACAGGGAGGCGACGGCTACACCTTC
>TRBD1|TRBJ2-2|-|TRBV9
CASTLGGSGTGELFF
TGTGCCAGCACCCTAGGGGGCTCTGGCACCGGGGAGCTGTTTTTT
>-|TRBJ1-5|-|TRBV28
CASSLGLRADSNQPQHF
TGTGCCAGCAGCCTCGGACTCCGGGCGGATAGCAATCAGCCCCAGCATTTT
>-|TRBJ2-1|-|TRBV5-5
CASSLEVNEQFF
TGTGCCAGCAGCTTGGAGGTAAATGAGCAGTTCTTC
>-|TRBJ1-6|-|TRBV9
CASSGRPLEESFNSPLHF
TGTGCCAGCAGCGGAAGACCGTTAGAGGAGAGCTTTAATTCACCCCTCCACTTT
>-|TRBJ2-6|-|TRBV7-8
CASSRRPGANVLTF
TGTGCCAGCAGCCGACGACCCGGGGCCAACGTCCTGACTTTC
>-|TRBJ2-5|once|TRBV19
CASSNSWAPETQYF
TGTGCCAGTAGTAACAGTTGGGCGCCAGAGACCCAGTACTTC
>TRBD2|TRBJ2-1|-|TRBV5-1
CASSLTSGGISYNEQFF
TGCGCCAGCAGCTTGACTAGCGGGGGGATCTCCTACAATGAGCAGTTCTTC
>TRBD1|TRBJ2-1|-|TRBV27
CASSLGTAGYNEQFF
TGTGCCAGCAGTCTAGGGACAGCAGGTTACAATGAGCAGTTCTTC
>-|TRBJ1-1|-|TRBV4-1
CASSEQPLTGITEAFF
TGCGCCAGCAGCGAACAACCACTCACAGGGATCACTGAAGCTTTCTTT
>-|TRBJ2-7|-|TRBV6-5
CASSSTGQLYEQYF
TGTGCCAGCAGTTCAACCGGGCAACTCTACGAGCAGTACTTC
>TRBD2|TRBJ2-1|-|TRBV12-5
CASKTPGTSGVFSPVF
TGTGCTAGTAAAACCCCCGGGACTAGCGGGGTCTTCTCTCCGGTCTTC
>-|TRBJ2-3|-|TRBV12-5
CASGLPEGVGTDTQYF
TGTGCTAGTGGTTTGCCCGAAGGGGTTGGCACAGATACGCAGTATTTT
>-|TRBJ2-7|-|TRBV6-6
CASSSSWRDQPYEQYF
TGTGCCAGCAGCTCGTCTTGGAGGGATCAACCTTACGAGCAGTACTTC
>-|TRBJ1-2|-|TRBV6-5
CASSYSDSYGYTF
TGTGCCAGCAGTTACTCAGACAGCTATGGCTACACCTTC
>-|TRBJ2-1|-|TRBV13
CASSLESGYVGNEQFF
TGTGCCAGCAGCTTAGAAAGCGGCTACGTAGGGAATGAGCAGTTCTTC
>-|TRBJ1-6|-|TRBV27
CASTVMSGVGSYNSPLHF
TGTGCCAGCACCGTCATGTCCGGGGTTGGGTCCTATAATTCACCCCTCCACTTT
>-|TRBJ1-5|-|TRBV27
CASSLAWGLSNQPQHF
TGTGCCAGCAGTTTAGCGTGGGGACTTAGCAATCAGCCCCAGCATTTT
>-|TRBJ1-1|-|TRBV5-1
CASSFTNTEAFF
TGCGCCAGCAGCTTCACGAACACTGAAGCTTTCTTT
>-|TRBJ1-1|once|TRBV5-1
CASSWGGGDTEAFF
TGCGCCAGCAGCTGGGGCGGCGGAGACACTGAAGCTTTCTTT
>TRBD2|TRBJ2-7|-|TRBV4-2
CASSQDGEGYEQYF
TGTGCCAGCAGCCAAGATGGGGAGGGCTACGAGCAGTACTTC
>-|TRBJ2-7|once|TRBV28
CASSLFPDPTYEQYF
TGTGCCAGCAGTTTGTTCCCTGACCCAACCTACGAGCAGTACTTC
>-|TRBJ1-1|-|TRBV4-3
CASSQDRSRYTEAFF
TGCGCCAGCAGCCAAGATAGGTCCAGGTACACTGAAGCTTTCTTT
>TRBD1|TRBJ1-1|-|TRBV4-3
CASSQGGTGGTEAFF
TGCGCCAGCAGCCAAGGGGGGACAGGGGGCACTGAAGCTTTCTTT
>-|TRBJ2-7|few|TRBV4-3
CASSQDRGLEQYF
TGCGCCAGCAGCCAAGACAGGGGCTTGGAGCAGTACTTC
>TRBD2|TRBJ2-1|-|TRBV5-3
CARSLGASGGAPRSYNEQFF
TGTGCCAGAAGCTTGGGTGCTAGCGGGGGGGCCCCCCGGTCCTACAATGAGCAGTTCTTC